This T cell receptor beta chain was found in a study of vaccination effects on CD4 cells after COVID-19 (dated by TCRdb to the early 2020s). As for the study more broadly: Across the study, the median time from the second dose to post-vaccine sampling was 72 days (range 14 to 241). SARS-CoV-2 spike-specific CD4+ TCR repertoires were compared before and after mRNA vaccination in COVID-19 convalescent patients and in infection-naive vaccine recipients. Altogether, roughly 10 COVID-19 convalescent patients and a few SARS-CoV-2-naive healthy vaccine recipients made up the full study. The Oncomine TCR Beta short-read assay on an Illumina iSeq 100 was used to sequence cultures from other donors in the study. Beyond this particular receptor, the publication reports: In healthy vaccine recipients, vaccine-induced clones were almost all SARS-CoV-2 mono-reactive, with only 1 of 255 being cross-reactive with common cold coronaviruses. Both infection-induced and vaccine-induced clones contracted markedly at late post-vaccination timepoints, which is consistent with waning T cell responses. The study was limited by a small number of convalescent patients and lacked early post-infection timepoints.

In the ViraFEST assay, PBMC were stimulated with viral peptide pools, and TCR sequencing was then used to find antigen-specific CD4+ T cell clonotypes based on their expansion. After about 9 days of culture, CD4+ T cells were isolated with the EasySep CD4+ T cell isolation kit. Two doses of either the BNT162b2 or the mRNA-1273 mRNA SARS-CoV-2 vaccine were administered to participants. None of the healthy vaccine recipients had a prior SARS-CoV-2 infection, which was confirmed by nucleocapsid antibody tests that came back negative both before and after vaccination. Each well held fewer than 2.5 million PBMC cultured in IMDM containing around 5% human AB serum, about 10 IU/ml IL-2 and gentamicin, along with around 11 ug/ml peptides. Half of the culture medium was replaced with fresh IL-2-containing medium on days 3 and 7. Unless otherwise noted, each peptide stimulation condition was cultured in triplicate wells. PBMC were separated from whole blood using Ficoll-Paque Plus gradient centrifugation and were then either cryopreserved at -140C or used fresh. The spike proteins of SARS-CoV-2 and of the common cold coronaviruses HCoV-NL63, HCoV-OC43 and HCoV-229E were spanned by overlapping peptide pools. The QIAamp micro DNA kit was used to extract genomic DNA from the cultured CD4+ T cells.

Note on this clone: What antigen it recognizes has not been identified. Base quality data are lacking; no much larger clone is found one base away.

Library generation was performed with the immunoSEQ multiplex PCR assay. DNA from the cultured, isolated CD4+ T cells was subjected to TCR beta CDR3 sequencing. For the original study's pipeline: Non-productive TCR sequences were removed, reads were trimmed to the CDR3 region, and CDR3s of at least 7 amino acids were retained. The MANAFEST web app was used to identify antigen-specific clonotypes by comparing expansion in peptide wells with expansion in reference cultures. For clones to be considered positive, expansion at FDR<0.05 versus reference and all other wells, an odds ratio above 5, and a frequency above 0.1% in two replicate wells were required. Cross-reactive clonotypes were defined as significantly expanded in SARS-CoV-2 spike wells and in at least one common cold coronavirus spike condition. CDR3 similarity was assessed by Levenshtein distance using the stringdist R package, and unrooted trees were constructed with ape in R 3.6.1. Not all clones reach the TCRdb copy of this immuneACCESS table, which keeps in-frame sequences only. Checked studies attribute under half of the gap to unresolved V genes and leave the rest unexplained. V, J and clone size derive from that table, while D and trimming were established from the DNA sequence. The sample table shows about 28,000 clones, and around 79% are seen once. The ten largest make up about 9.4% of the sample.

The CDR3 contains 15 residues, cysteine and phenylalanine counted. The entry retains the CDR3 DNA only, 45 bases that are in frame from base 1. The CDR1 and CDR2 encoded by the germline V gene (reference sequence) are MNHEY and SMNVEV. V is pared back by 4 bases and J by 4 bases, with 16 bases lying between the germline termini. This chain joins TRBV27 to TRBJ1-2; TRBD1 could be the D gene, as 6 bases match. This receptor was obtained from a human donor who received a COVID-19 vaccine. The specimen comprised CD4+ T cells from PBMCs cultured with HCoV-NL63 spike peptides, sampled after COVID-19 vaccination. Taken with the paper, the label for cell subset or site translates to: HCoV-NL63 spike overlapping peptide pool stimulation. The CDR3 has the sequence CASSSNIRGGYGYTF. The nucleotides are TGTGCCAGCAGTTCAAACATCAGGGGCGGCTATGGCTACACCTTC.